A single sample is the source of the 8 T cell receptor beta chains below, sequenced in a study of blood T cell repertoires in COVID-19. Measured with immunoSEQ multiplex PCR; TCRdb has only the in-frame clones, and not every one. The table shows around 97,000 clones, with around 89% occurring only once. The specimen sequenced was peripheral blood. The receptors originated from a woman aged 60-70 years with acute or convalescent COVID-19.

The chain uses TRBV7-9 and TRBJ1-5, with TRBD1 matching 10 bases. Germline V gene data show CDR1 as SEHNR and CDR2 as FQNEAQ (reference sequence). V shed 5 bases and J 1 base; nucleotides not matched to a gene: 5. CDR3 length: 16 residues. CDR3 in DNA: TGTGCCAGCAGCCCCGGGACAGGGGTAAGCAATCAGCCCCAGCATTTT. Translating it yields CASSPGTGVSNQPQHF.

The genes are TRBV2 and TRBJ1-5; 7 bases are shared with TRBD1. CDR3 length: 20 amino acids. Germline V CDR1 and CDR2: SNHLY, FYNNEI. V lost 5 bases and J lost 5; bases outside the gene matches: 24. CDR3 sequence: CASSSLRDSHLPDQYQPQHF. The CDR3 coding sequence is TGTGCCAGCAGTTCACTAAGGGACAGCCACCTCCCCGATCAATATCAGCCCCAGCATTTT. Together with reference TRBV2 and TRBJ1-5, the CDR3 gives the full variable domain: EPEVTQTPSHQVTQMGQEVILRCVPISNHLYFYWYRQILGQKVEFLVSFYNNEISEKSEIFDDQFSVERPDGSNFTLKIRSTKLEDSAMYFCASSSLRDSHLPDQYQPQHFGDGTRLSIL.

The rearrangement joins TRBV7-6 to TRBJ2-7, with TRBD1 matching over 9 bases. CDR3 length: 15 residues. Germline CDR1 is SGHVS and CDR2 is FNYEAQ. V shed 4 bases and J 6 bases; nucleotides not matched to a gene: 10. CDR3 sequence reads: CASSSGQGLPGEQYF. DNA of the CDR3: TGTGCCAGCAGCTCGGGACAGGGTCTGCCAGGCGAGCAGTACTTC.

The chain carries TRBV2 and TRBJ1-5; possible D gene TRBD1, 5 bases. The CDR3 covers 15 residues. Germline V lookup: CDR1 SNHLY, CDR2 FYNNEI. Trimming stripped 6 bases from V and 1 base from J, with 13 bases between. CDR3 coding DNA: TGTGCCAGCAGGGCCCAGGGAGGGAGCAATCAGCCCCAGCATTTT. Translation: CASRAQGGSNQPQHF.

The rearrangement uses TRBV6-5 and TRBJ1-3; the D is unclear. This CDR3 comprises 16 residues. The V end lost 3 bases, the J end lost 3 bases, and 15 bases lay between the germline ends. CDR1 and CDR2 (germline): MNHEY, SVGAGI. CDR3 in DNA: TGTGCCAGCAGTTATTCGCCGGAGACCTATGGAAACACCATATATTTT. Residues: CASSYSPETYGNTIYF.

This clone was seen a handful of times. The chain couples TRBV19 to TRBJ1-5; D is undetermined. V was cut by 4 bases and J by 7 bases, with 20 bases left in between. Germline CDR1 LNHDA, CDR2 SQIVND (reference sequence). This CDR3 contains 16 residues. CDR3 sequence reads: CASSRVGPRGDQPQHF. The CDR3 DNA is TGTGCCAGTAGTAGGGTCGGTCCTCGGGGAGACCAGCCCCAGCATTTT.

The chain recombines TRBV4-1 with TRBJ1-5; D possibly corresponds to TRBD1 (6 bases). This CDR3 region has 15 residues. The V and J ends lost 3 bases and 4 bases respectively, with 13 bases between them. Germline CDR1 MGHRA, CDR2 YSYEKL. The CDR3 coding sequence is TGCGCCAGCAGCCATCCCGGACAGATAAATCAGCCCCAGCATTTT. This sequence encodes CASSHPGQINQPQHF.

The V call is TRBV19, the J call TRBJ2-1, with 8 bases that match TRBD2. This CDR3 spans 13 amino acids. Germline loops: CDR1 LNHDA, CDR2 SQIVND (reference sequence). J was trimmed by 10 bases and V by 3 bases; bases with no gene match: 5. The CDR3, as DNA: TGTGCCAGTAGTATGGGAGCGGGAGAAGAGCAGTTCTTC. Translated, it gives CASSMGAGEEQFF.